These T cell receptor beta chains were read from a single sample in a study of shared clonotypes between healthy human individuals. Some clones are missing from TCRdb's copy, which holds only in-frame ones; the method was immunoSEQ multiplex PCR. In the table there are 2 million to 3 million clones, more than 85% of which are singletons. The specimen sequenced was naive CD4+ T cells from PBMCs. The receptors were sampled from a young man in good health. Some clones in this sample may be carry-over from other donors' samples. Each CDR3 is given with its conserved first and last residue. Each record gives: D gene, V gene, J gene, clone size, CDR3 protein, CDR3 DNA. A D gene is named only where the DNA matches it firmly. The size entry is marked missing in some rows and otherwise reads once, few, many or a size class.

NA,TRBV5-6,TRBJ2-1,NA,CASSLDDLGGQFF,TGTGCCAGCAGCTTGGACGATTTGGGAGGGCAGTTCTTC
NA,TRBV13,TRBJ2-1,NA,CASTSNNRWSGGGNEQFF,TGTGCCAGCACCTCAAACAATAGGTGGAGCGGCGGAGGGAATGAGCAGTTCTTC
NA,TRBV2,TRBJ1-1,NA,CASRARDWANTEAFF,TGTGCCAGCCGAGCCAGGGACTGGGCGAACACTGAAGCTTTCTTT
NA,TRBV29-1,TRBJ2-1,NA,CSVDSSSYNEQFF,TGCAGCGTCGATAGCAGTTCCTACAATGAGCAGTTCTTC
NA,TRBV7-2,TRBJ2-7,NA,CASSLAGGSYEQYF,TGTGCCAGCAGCTTAGCGGGAGGCTCCTACGAGCAGTACTTC
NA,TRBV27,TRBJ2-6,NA,CATATRAASGANVLTF,TGTGCCACCGCGACGCGAGCCGCCTCTGGGGCCAACGTCCTGACTTTC
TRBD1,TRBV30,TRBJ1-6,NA,CAWTRQGSSPLHF,TGTGCCTGGACCCGACAGGGATCCTCACCCCTCCACTTT
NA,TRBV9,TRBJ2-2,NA,CASSVDLGAYTGELFF,TGTGCCAGCAGCGTCGATCTGGGGGCGTACACCGGGGAGCTGTTTTTT
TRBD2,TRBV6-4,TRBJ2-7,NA,CASSDSTSGRPSSYEQYF,TGTGCCAGCAGTGACTCGACTAGCGGGAGGCCTAGCTCCTACGAGCAGTACTTC
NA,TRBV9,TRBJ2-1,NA,CASSGGGTYNEQFF,TGTGCCAGCAGCGGCGGCGGGACCTACAATGAGCAGTTCTTC
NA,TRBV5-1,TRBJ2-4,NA,CASSLGEVEAKNIQYF,TGCGCCAGCAGCTTGGGTGAGGTGGAGGCCAAAAACATTCAGTACTTC
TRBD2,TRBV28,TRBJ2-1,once,CASRAATSGSHEQFF,TGTGCCAGCAGGGCGGCGACTAGCGGGAGCCATGAGCAGTTCTTC
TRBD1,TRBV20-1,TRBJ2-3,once,CRGGGTDTQYF,TGCAGAGGGGGCGGTACAGATACGCAGTATTTT
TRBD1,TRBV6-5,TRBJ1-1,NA,CASSTTGIRTEAFF,TGTGCCAGCAGTACGACAGGGATAAGGACTGAAGCTTTCTTT
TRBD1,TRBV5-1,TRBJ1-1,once,CASNPQGADTEAFF,TGCGCCAGCAATCCACAGGGGGCGGACACTGAAGCTTTCTTT
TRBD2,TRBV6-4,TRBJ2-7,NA,CASSDSTSGIEQYF,TGTGCCAGCAGTGACAGTACTAGCGGGATCGAGCAGTACTTC
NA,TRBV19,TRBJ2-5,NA,CASTTDHPETQYF,TGTGCCAGTACTACGGACCACCCGGAGACCCAGTACTTC
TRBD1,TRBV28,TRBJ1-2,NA,CASRTGGGYGYTF,TGTGCCAGCAGAACAGGGGGCGGCTATGGCTACACCTTC
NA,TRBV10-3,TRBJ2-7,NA,CAISADYEQYF,TGTGCCATCAGTGCTGACTACGAGCAGTACTTC
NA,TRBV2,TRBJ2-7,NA,CASSEAIGGLYEQYF,TGTGCCAGCAGTGAAGCGATTGGCGGTCTATACGAGCAGTACTTC
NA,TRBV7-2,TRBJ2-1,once,CASSLTPYNEQFF,TGTGCCAGCAGCTTGACCCCCTACAATGAGCAGTTCTTC
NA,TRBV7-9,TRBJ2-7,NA,CASSPLQGSPSYEQYF,TGTGCCAGCAGCCCCCTCCAGGGATCGCCCTCCTACGAGCAGTACTTC
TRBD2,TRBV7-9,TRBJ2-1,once,CASSPTSGRGNYNEQFF,TGTGCCAGCAGCCCGACTAGCGGGAGAGGAAACTACAATGAGCAGTTCTTC
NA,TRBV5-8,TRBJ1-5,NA,CASGLGGTQPQHF,TGTGCCAGCGGTCTTGGGGGGACTCAGCCCCAGCATTTT
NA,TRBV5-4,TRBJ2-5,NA,CASSQGGSQETQYF,TGTGCCAGTTCTCAAGGGGGATCTCAAGAGACCCAGTACTTC
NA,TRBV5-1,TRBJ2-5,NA,CASSLIAPRSGQETQYF,TGCGCCAGCAGCTTGATCGCCCCCCGGAGCGGCCAAGAGACCCAGTACTTC
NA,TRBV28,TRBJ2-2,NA,CASSSTRDAGELFF,TGTGCCAGCAGTTCTACCAGGGATGCCGGGGAGCTGTTTTTT
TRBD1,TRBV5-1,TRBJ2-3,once,CASSSGQTLTDTQYF,TGCGCCAGCAGCTCGGGACAGACCCTCACAGATACGCAGTATTTT
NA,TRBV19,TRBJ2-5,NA,CASSKRRGQETQYF,TGTGCCAGTAGTAAACGACGGGGTCAAGAGACCCAGTACTTC
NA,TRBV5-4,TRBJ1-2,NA,CASRDTGTYGYTF,TGTGCCAGCAGGGACACAGGGACCTATGGCTACACCTTC
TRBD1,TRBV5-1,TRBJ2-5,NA,CASSSGQFRETQYF,TGCGCCAGCAGCTCGGGACAGTTCCGAGAGACCCAGTACTTC
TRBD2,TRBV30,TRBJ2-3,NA,CAWSVRSGSTDTQYF,TGTGCCTGGAGTGTACGTAGCGGGAGCACAGATACGCAGTATTTT
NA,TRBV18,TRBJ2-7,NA,CASSDTARSSYEQYF,TGTGCCAGCTCGGATACGGCCAGGAGCTCCTACGAGCAGTACTTC
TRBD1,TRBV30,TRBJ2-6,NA,CAWTLGQGKANVLTF,TGTGCCTGGACGCTGGGACAGGGTAAGGCCAACGTCCTGACTTTC
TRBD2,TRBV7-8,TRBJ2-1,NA,CASSLVAGGTYNEQFF,TGTGCCAGCAGCTTAGTGGCGGGGGGAACATACAATGAGCAGTTCTTC
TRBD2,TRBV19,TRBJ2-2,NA,CASSLTAGGALANTGELFF,TGTGCCAGTAGTCTTACGGCGGGAGGGGCCCTCGCGAACACCGGGGAGCTGTTTTTT
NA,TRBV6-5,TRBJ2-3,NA,CASRAGLRDTQYF,TGTGCCAGCAGAGCCGGGCTCCGGGATACGCAGTATTTT
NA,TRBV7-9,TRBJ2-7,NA,CASSLVEEQYF,TGTGCCAGCAGCTTAGTCGAAGAGCAGTACTTC
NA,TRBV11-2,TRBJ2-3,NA,CASSLWDLTSSTDTQYF,TGTGCCAGCAGCTTGTGGGACTTAACTTCTAGCACAGATACGCAGTATTTT
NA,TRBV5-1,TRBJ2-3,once,CASSSPGRAADTQYF,TGCGCCAGCAGCTCCCCGGGCAGGGCGGCAGATACGCAGTATTTT
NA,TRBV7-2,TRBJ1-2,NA,CASSLETGLTNYGYTF,TGTGCCAGCAGCTTAGAGACAGGTCTTACTAACTATGGCTACACCTTC
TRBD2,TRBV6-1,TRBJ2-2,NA,CASSEWGSGPGGKPGELFF,TGTGCCAGCAGTGAATGGGGGAGCGGCCCGGGGGGTAAACCCGGGGAGCTGTTTTTT
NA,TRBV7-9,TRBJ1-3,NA,CASSRRDSGNTIYF,TGTGCCAGCAGCCGAAGGGACTCTGGAAACACCATATATTTT
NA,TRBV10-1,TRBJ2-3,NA,CASSETREQGTDTQYF,TGCGCCAGCAGTGAGACTCGGGAGCAGGGCACAGATACGCAGTATTTT
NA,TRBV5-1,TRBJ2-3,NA,CASSLVVVSDTQYF,TGCGCCAGCAGCTTGGTAGTAGTATCGGATACGCAGTATTTT
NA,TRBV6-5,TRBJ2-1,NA,CASRGGQSSYNEQFF,TGTGCCAGCCGGGGTGGGCAGAGCTCCTACAATGAGCAGTTCTTC
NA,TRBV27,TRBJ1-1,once,CASRTGNTEAFF,TGTGCCAGCAGAACAGGGAACACTGAAGCTTTCTTT
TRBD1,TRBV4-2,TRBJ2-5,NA,CASSQGPGQGVETQYF,TGTGCCAGCAGCCAGGGACCGGGACAGGGTGTCGAGACCCAGTACTTC
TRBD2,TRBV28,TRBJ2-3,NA,CASSLGGGRTDTQYF,TGTGCCAGCAGCCTGGGCGGGGGAAGGACAGATACGCAGTATTTT
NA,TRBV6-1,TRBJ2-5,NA,CASSVGRGGGETQYF,TGTGCCAGCAGCGTCGGCAGGGGAGGAGGGGAGACCCAGTACTTC
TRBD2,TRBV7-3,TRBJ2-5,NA,CASSLLPSGSGETQYF,TGTGCCAGCAGCTTATTGCCTAGCGGGAGCGGTGAGACCCAGTACTTC
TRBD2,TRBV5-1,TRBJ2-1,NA,CASSLDAGGPYNEQFF,TGCGCCAGCAGCTTGGATGCGGGAGGGCCCTACAATGAGCAGTTCTTC
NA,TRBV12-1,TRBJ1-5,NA,CASSFESQPQHF,TGTGCCAGCAGCTTTGAGAGTCAGCCCCAGCATTTT
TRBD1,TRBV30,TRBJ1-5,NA,CAWTRTGSNQPQHF,TGTGCCTGGACTAGGACAGGTAGCAATCAGCCCCAGCATTTT
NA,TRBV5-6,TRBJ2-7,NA,CASSLRGGYEQYF,TGTGCCAGCAGCCTGAGGGGGGGCTACGAGCAGTACTTC